This T cell receptor beta chain was profiled in a study of cytomegalovirus exposure and HLA in healthy donors. General study findings and limits: Earlier analysis looked at TCR beta V segments, and most were productive about 87% or about 30% of the time.

In the case of this clone: The antigen is unknown.

V gave up 7 bases and J gave up 4 bases, with 17 bases separating them. The V gene's germline CDR1 is LNHDA and CDR2 SQIVND (reference sequence). CDR3 size: 15 residues. The PCR had 60 Vbeta and 13 Jbeta primers. The table came from immunoSEQ multiplex PCR; TCRdb's copy has only in-frame clones and leaves some out. The profile shows about 88,000 clones, approximately 90% of them singletons. The sequenced sample consisted of PBMCs. The chain combines TRBV19 with TRBJ1-5, with D unclear. This sequence was found in a man between 18 and 35 years old in good health and CMV-seronegative. This CDR3 reads CASTTPGVGNQPQHF. The CDR3 nucleotides read TGTGCCAGTACGACCCCCGGGGTTGGGAATCAGCCCCAGCATTTT. Combining the CDR3 with reference TRBV19 and TRBJ1-5 gives the whole variable domain DGGITQSPKYLFRKEGQNVTLSCEQNLNHDAMYWYRQDPGQGLRLIYYSQIVNDFQKGDIAEGYSVSREKKESFPLTVTSAQKNPTAFYLCASTTPGVGNQPQHFGDGTRLSIL.